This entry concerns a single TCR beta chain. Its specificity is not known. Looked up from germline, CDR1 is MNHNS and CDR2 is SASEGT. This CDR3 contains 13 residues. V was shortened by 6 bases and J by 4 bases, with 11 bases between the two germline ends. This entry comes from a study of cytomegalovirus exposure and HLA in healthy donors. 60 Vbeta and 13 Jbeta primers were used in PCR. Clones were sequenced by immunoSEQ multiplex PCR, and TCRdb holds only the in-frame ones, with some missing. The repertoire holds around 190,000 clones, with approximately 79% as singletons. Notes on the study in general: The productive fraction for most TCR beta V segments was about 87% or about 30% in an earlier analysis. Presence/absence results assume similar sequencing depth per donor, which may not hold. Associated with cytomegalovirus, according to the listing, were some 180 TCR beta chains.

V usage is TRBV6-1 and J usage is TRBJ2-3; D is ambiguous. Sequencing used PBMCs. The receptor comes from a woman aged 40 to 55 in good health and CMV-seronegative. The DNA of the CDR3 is TGTGCCAGCAGACCACAATACGCAGATACGCAGTATTTT. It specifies CASRPQYADTQYF.